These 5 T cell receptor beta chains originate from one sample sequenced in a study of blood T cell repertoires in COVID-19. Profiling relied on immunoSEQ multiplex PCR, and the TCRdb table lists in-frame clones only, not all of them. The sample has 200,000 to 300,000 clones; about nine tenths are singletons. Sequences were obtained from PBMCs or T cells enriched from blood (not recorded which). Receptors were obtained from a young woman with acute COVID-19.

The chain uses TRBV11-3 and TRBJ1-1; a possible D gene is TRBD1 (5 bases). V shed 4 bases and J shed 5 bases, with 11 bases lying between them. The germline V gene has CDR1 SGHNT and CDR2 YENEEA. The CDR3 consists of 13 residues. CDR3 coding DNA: TGTGCCAGCAGCTCTTCCTACAGGACTGAAGCTTTCTTT. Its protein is CASSSSYRTEAFF.

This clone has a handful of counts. This chain's CDR3 is CASSQDDGDTEAFF. CDR3 bases: TGCGCCAGCAGCCAAGATGACGGGGACACTGAAGCTTTCTTT. The genes are TRBV4-1 and TRBJ1-1; D is uncertain. Trimming stripped 0 bases from V and 3 bases from J, with 8 bases between. The CDR3 is made up of 14 amino acids. Germline lookup yields CDR1 MGHRA and CDR2 YSYEKL.

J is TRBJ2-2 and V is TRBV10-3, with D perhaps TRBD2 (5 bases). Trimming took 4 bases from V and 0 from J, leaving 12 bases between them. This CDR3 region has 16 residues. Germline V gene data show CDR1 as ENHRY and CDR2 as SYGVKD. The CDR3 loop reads CAISGLEASNTGELFF. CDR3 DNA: TGTGCCATCAGTGGGTTGGAGGCGTCGAACACCGGGGAGCTGTTTTTT.

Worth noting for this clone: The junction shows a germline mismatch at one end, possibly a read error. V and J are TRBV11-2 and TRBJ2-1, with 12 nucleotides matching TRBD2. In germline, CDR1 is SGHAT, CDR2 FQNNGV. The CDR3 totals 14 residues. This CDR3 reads CASSLDRLAGDKLF. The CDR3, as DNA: TGTGCCAGCAGCTTAGACAGACTAGCGGGGGACAAGCTCTTC.

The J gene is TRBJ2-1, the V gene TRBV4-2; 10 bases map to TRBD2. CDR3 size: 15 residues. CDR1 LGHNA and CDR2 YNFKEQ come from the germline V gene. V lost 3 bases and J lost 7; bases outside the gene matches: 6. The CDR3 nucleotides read TGTGCCAGCAGCCAGGGTAGCGGGGGGAGGAATGAGCAGTTCTTC. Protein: CASSQGSGGRNEQFF.